A selection of T cell receptor beta chains follows, all from one sample in a study of blood T cell repertoires in COVID-19. The assay was immunoSEQ multiplex PCR, and TCRdb's table has in-frame clones only and misses some. The data contain 200,000 to 300,000 clones, approximately 83% of them singletons. The sample taken for sequencing was peripheral blood. These receptors came from a woman aged 25 to 39 who had recovered from COVID-19. CDR3s include the opening cysteine and the closing phenylalanine or tryptophan. The order of the fields is J gene, clone size, D gene, V gene, CDR3 DNA, CDR3 protein. The D gene is left open where the match is weak. Rows may omit the clone size; those that give it use once, few, many or a size class.

TRBJ2-3 | . | . | TRBV2 | TGTGCCAGCAGTGAAGCTATTGCTGGGTTTACGGGGACAGATACGCAGTATTTT | CASSEAIAGFTGTDTQYF
TRBJ1-2 | . | . | TRBV29-1 | TGCAGCGTTGACGTGCTTGGGGGGGACTATGGCTACACCTTC | CSVDVLGGDYGYTF
TRBJ2-7 | . | TRBD1 | TRBV15 | TGTGCCACCAGCACAGGGGGCAGCTCCTACGAGCAGTACTTC | CATSTGGSSYEQYF
TRBJ2-6 | . | TRBD1 | TRBV18 | TGTGCCAGCTCACCTCCGGGACAGGGGGCTGGGGCCAACGTCCTGACTTTC | CASSPPGQGAGANVLTF
TRBJ2-7 | . | TRBD2 | TRBV10-3 | TGTGCCATCAGTGAGACTAGCGGATCCTACGAGCAGTACTTC | CAISETSGSYEQYF
TRBJ2-3 | . | TRBD2 | TRBV3-1/TRBV3-2 | TGTGCCAGCAGCCAAGGACTAGCGGGGGGGACGGATACGCAGTATTTT | CASSQGLAGGTDTQYF
TRBJ2-3 | . | . | TRBV19 | TGTGCCAGTAGTCGGACAGACCCTCGCACAGATACGCAGTATTTT | CASSRTDPRTDTQYF
TRBJ2-6 | once | . | TRBV15 | TGTGCCACCAGCAGTAGATCGTTTGGGGCCAACGTCCTGACTTTC | CATSSRSFGANVLTF
TRBJ2-2 | . | . | TRBV12-5 | TGTGCTAGTGGTTTGTCCAGCGCGAACACCGGGGAGCTGTTTTTT | CASGLSSANTGELFF
TRBJ1-5 | few | . | TRBV28 | TGTGCCAGCAGTGGGCCGGGGATCTACAATCAGCCCCAGCATTTT | CASSGPGIYNQPQHF
TRBJ2-7 | . | TRBD1 | TRBV7-9 | TGTGCCAGCAGCTGGACAGGGGGCTCCCTCTACGAGCAGTACTTC | CASSWTGGSLYEQYF
TRBJ2-7 | . | . | TRBV5-1 | TGCGCCAGCAGCTTGGGGCCAAAAAGCTACGAGCAGTACTTC | CASSLGPKSYEQYF
TRBJ1-4 | . | TRBD1 | TRBV4-3 | TGCGCCAGCAGCATTCGACAGGGGGATGAAAAACTGTTTTTT | CASSIRQGDEKLFF
TRBJ1-6 | few | TRBD1 | TRBV7-2 | TGTGCCAGCAGCTCCCGGGACAGGGGATCACCCCTCCACTTT | CASSSRDRGSPLHF
TRBJ2-5 | . | . | TRBV25-1 | TGTGCCAGCCGAGGGGGCGGGGGGCGGTATGAGACCCAGTACTTC | CASRGGGGRYETQYF
TRBJ1-1 | few | . | TRBV24-1 | TGTGCCACCCGCCCCACGGGGGCTTTCTTT | CATRPTGAFF
TRBJ2-2 | few | TRBD2 | TRBV5-4 | TGTGCCAGCAGCTACCGGGACCGGGGAGGGGCCGGGGAGCTGTTTTTT | CASSYRDRGGAGELFF
TRBJ2-3 | . | TRBD1 | TRBV5-1 | TGCGCCAGCAGCCCTTACTACGGACAGGGAGTCACAGATACGCAGTATTTT | CASSPYYGQGVTDTQYF
TRBJ2-5 | . | TRBD1 | TRBV19 | TGTGCCAGTAGTATAGTGACAGGGATAGGGGAGACCCAGTACTTC | CASSIVTGIGETQYF
TRBJ2-5 | once | TRBD2 | TRBV7-6 | TGTGCCAGCAGCTTAGCGAGGACTAGCGGAGAACTGAAGACCCAGTACTTC | CASSLARTSGELKTQYF
TRBJ1-3 | . | TRBD1 | TRBV13 | TGTGCCAGCAAACTTAACAGGGGGTACGGTGGAAACACCATATATTTT | CASKLNRGYGGNTIYF
TRBJ2-7 | few | . | TRBV7-9 | TGTGCCAGCAATCAATTGGCCCAGGGGTTTCACGAGCAGTACTTC | CASNQLAQGFHEQYF
TRBJ2-7 | . | . | TRBV2 | TGTGCCAGCAGAGGGCAGGGTCACGAGCAGTACTTC | CASRGQGHEQYF
TRBJ2-6 | . | TRBD1 | TRBV30 | TGTGCCAGCACAGGGGAAACGCGAAACGTCCTGACTTTC | CASTGETRNVLTF
TRBJ1-1 | . | . | TRBV5-1 | TGCGCCAGCAGTCGTCAGGAGAACACTGAAGCTTTCTTT | CASSRQENTEAFF
TRBJ2-7 | . | . | TRBV27 | TGTGCCAGCAGTTTATATGCCGGGCAGGGGTCTTACTACGAGCAGTACTTC | CASSLYAGQGSYYEQYF
TRBJ1-6 | once | TRBD1 | TRBV25-1 | TGTGCCAGCAGTGAACAGGGGGATACTTCACCCCTCCACTTT | CASSEQGDTSPLHF
TRBJ2-2 | . | . | TRBV5-1 | TGCGCCAGCAGCTTGGAAGGGAGGCCGAACACCGGGGAGCTGTTTTTT | CASSLEGRPNTGELFF
TRBJ1-2 | . | TRBD1 | TRBV19 | TGTGCCAGTAGTACGACCTCAGGGGGTAGGGTCTATGGCTACACCTTC | CASSTTSGGRVYGYTF
TRBJ1-2 | . | . | TRBV7-8 | TGTGCCAGCAGCCCCAGGGATGGCTACACCTTC | CASSPRDGYTF
TRBJ2-1 | . | TRBD2 | TRBV4-2 | TGTGCCAGCAGCACGTTTGGCGGGGGGGCCTCCTACAATGAGCAGTTCTTC | CASSTFGGGASYNEQFF
TRBJ2-6 | . | . | TRBV7-3 | TGTGCCAGCAGCTTAGTCGCTGGGGCCAACGTCCTGACTTTC | CASSLVAGANVLTF
TRBJ2-1 | . | TRBD1 | TRBV12-3/TRBV12-4 | TGTGCCAGCCGGGACAGGGGGCGAAATGAGCAGTTCTTC | CASRDRGRNEQFF
TRBJ1-5 | . | TRBD1 | TRBV14 | TGTGCCAGCAGCCAAGAGATCCACGACAGGGGTCGCAATAGCAATCAGCCCCAGCATTTT | CASSQEIHDRGRNSNQPQHF
TRBJ2-3 | once | . | TRBV19 | TGTGCCACCTCCCCCGACAGGAGCACAGATACGCAGTATTTT | CATSPDRSTDTQYF
TRBJ1-2 | . | . | TRBV3-1/TRBV3-2 | TGTGCCAGCAGCCTTACAGGGTCCTTTTCAGGAGGCTACACCTTC | CASSLTGSFSGGYTF
TRBJ1-1 | . | TRBD1 | TRBV5-4 | TGTGCCAGCAGCCAGGGACAGGGTAAGACTGAAGCTTTCTTT | CASSQGQGKTEAFF
TRBJ1-1 | once | . | TRBV6-6 | TGTGCCAGCAGTTACTCGCTGGAGGGAGGCACTGAAGCTTTCTTT | CASSYSLEGGTEAFF
TRBJ2-7 | . | TRBD2 | TRBV10-2 | TGCGCCAGCAGAGTGCAGGGCGGGGGGGCCAGCGAGCAGTACTTC | CASRVQGGGASEQYF
TRBJ2-1 | . | TRBD2 | TRBV19 | TGTGCCAGTAGCCTGGAGGGGACTAGCGGGGGGGCCAGGAATGAGCAGTTCTTC | CASSLEGTSGGARNEQFF
TRBJ1-3 | . | . | TRBV7-2 | TGTGCCAGCAGCCCCGTTGGGGGCGTCGGAAACACCATATATTTT | CASSPVGGVGNTIYF
TRBJ2-2 | . | TRBD2 | TRBV7-9 | TGTGCCAGCAGCTTTCTTAGCGGGGTGGTCAACACCGGGGAGCTGTTTTTT | CASSFLSGVVNTGELFF
TRBJ2-1 | once | TRBD2 | TRBV10-3 | TGTGCCATCAGTGAGTCGGCGGGGGGGCTATACAATGAGCAGTTCTTC | CAISESAGGLYNEQFF
TRBJ1-3 | few | . | TRBV2 | TGTGCCAGCAACTCAGGTGGAAACACCATATATTTT | CASNSGGNTIYF
TRBJ2-5 | . | TRBD1 | TRBV5-1 | TGCGCCAGCATGGAGACAGGGCTGGTCCAAGAGACCCAGTACTTC | CASMETGLVQETQYF
TRBJ1-1 | . | TRBD1 | TRBV5-1 | TGCGCCAGCCAGGGACAGGTGAACACTGAAGCTTTCTTT | CASQGQVNTEAFF
TRBJ1-1 | . | . | TRBV23-1 | TGCGCCAGCAGTCAATCAGTATCCAGGGCGAACACTGAAGCTTTCTTT | CASSQSVSRANTEAFF
TRBJ2-3 | . | . | TRBV18 | TGTGCCAGCTCCCAAGCTAGCACAGATACGCAGTATTTT | CASSQASTDTQYF
TRBJ1-2 | . | TRBD1 | TRBV5-4 | TGTGCCAGCAGCCCCTGGGACAGGGGGCGCGGGGGCTACACCTTC | CASSPWDRGRGGYTF
TRBJ2-7 | . | TRBD2 | TRBV9 | TGTGCCAGCAGCTCACGAGCGGGGGACACCTACGAGCAGTACTTC | CASSSRAGDTYEQYF
TRBJ1-5 | . | TRBD1 | TRBV7-8 | TGTGCCAGCAGCTTAGGGACAGGGGGGTTGCCCCAGCATTTT | CASSLGTGGLPQHF
TRBJ2-3 | few | . | TRBV2 | TGTGCCAGCAGTAGTGGGGAGCGAACAGATACGCAGTATTTT | CASSSGERTDTQYF
TRBJ1-3 | . | . | TRBV6-6 | TGTGCCAGCAGTTCCCGGACATCCAGAAACACCATATATTTT | CASSSRTSRNTIYF
TRBJ2-1 | once | TRBD2 | TRBV5-1 | TGCGCCAGCAGCTTGGGCGGGGGCTACAATGAGCAGTTCTTC | CASSLGGGYNEQFF
TRBJ2-5 | . | . | TRBV5-1 | TGCGCCAGCAGCTTCCGGGATCAAGAGACCCAGTACTTC | CASSFRDQETQYF